This T cell receptor (beta chain) was identified during a study of blood T cell repertoires in COVID-19. Across the study: T cells, B-cell-depleted T cells, or PBMCs supplied cDNA or gDNA.

Trimming left V 3 bases short and J 1 base short, with 7 bases between. There are 13 residues in the CDR3. The germline V gene has CDR1 LGHDT and CDR2 YNNKEL (reference sequence). Clones were read by immunoSEQ multiplex PCR, and TCRdb kept only the in-frame ones, dropping some. The sample records some 180,000 clones, 82% being singletons. The sample was peripheral blood. J is TRBJ2-7 and V is TRBV3-1 (or the pseudogene TRBV3-2); possibly TRBD2 for D (5 bases). This receptor was obtained from a woman aged 55 to 70 with COVID-19, enrolled during active disease. The CDR3 loop is CASSQCGSYEQYF. In DNA form, the CDR3 reads TGTGCCAGCAGCCAGTGCGGGTCCTACGAGCAGTACTTC.